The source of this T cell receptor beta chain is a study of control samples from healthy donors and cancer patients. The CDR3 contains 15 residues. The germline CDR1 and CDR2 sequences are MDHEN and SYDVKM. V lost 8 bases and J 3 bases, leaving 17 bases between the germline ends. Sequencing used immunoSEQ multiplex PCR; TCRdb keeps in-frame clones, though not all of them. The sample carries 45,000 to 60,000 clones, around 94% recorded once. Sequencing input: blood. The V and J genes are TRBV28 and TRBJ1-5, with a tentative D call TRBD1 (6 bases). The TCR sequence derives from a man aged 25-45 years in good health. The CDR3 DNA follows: TGTGCCAGCCGTAAGGGGGACGGACTCAATCAGCCCCAGCATTTT. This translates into CASRKGDGLNQPQHF. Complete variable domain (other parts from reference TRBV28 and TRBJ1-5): DVKVTQSSRYLVKRTGEKVFLECVQDMDHENMFWYRQDPGLGLRLIYFSYDVKMKEKGDIPEGYSVSREKKERFSLILESASTNQTSMYLCASRKGDGLNQPQHFGDGTRLSIL.